This T cell receptor (beta chain) derives from a study of T cell responses to AZD1222 COVID-19 vaccine. Study-wide findings and caveats: Donors, mostly white British, included more females; clonal diversity was possibly underestimated. At 160-218 and 743-854, vaccine-associated CD4 TCRs were dominant, and they spanned spike. Just a handful of AZD1222 recipients tested seropositive at baseline. Epitopes outside B.1.351 and B.1.1.7 mutated regions reportedly drew nearly half of spike TCRs.

Germline CDR1 reads LNHDA; CDR2 reads SQIVND (reference sequence). V was clipped by 8 bases and J by 6 bases, with 22 bases between them. The CDR3 consists of 15 residues. The data were produced by immunoSEQ multiplex PCR, yet TCRdb's version contains in-frame clones alone and is incomplete. The sample includes 65,000 to 100,000 clones, approximately 80% of them seen just once. Details on this clone: Its antigen is as yet unknown.

V gene TRBV19 combines with J gene TRBJ1-1; D is possibly TRBD1 (6 bases). Specimen: peripheral blood, collected on day 0 of AZD1222 vaccination. The sequence derives from an adult in good health. CDR3 in amino acids: CASSPGGQGLPEAFF. For the CDR3, the DNA is TGTGCCAGTTCGCCCGGGGGGCAGGGGTTGCCTGAAGCTTTCTTT.